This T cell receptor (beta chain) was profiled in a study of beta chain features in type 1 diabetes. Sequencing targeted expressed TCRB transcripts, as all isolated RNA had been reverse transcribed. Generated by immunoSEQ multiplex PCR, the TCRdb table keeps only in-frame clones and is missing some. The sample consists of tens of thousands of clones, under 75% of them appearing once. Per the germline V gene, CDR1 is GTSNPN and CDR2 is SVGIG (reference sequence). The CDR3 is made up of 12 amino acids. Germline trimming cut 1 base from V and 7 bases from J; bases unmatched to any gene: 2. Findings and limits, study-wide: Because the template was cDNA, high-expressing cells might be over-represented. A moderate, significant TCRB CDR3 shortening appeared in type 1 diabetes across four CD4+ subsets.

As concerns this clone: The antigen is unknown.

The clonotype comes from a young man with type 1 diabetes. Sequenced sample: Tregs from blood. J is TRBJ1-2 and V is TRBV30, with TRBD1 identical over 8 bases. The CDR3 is CAWSGQGFGYTF. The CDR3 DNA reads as TGTGCCTGGAGTGGACAGGGGTTTGGCTACACCTTC.